One sample yielded the 26 T cell receptor beta chains listed below, sequenced in a study of blood T cells in healthy people across ages. The second PCR ran about 6 to 11 cycles with a sample-barcoded 5' primer and J-beta primers. TCRdb re-analysed the 5' RACE reads in MiXCR, keeping a single row per CDR3 protein. The sample lists around 1.5 million distinct CDR3 sequences; 55% to 75% were seen once. Material for sequencing was blood. Every receptor here comes from a young man in good health.

The V and J genes are TRBV6-5 and TRBJ2-7, with 8 bases aligning to TRBD1. The CDR3 runs 16 residues. After removal of 2 bases from V and 1 base from J, the junction contained 7 bases not matched to a gene. Germline lookup yields CDR1 MNHEY and CDR2 SVGAGI. The CDR3 loop is CASSYNSGTGSYEQYF. As DNA, the CDR3 is TGTGCCAGCAGTTACAATTCCGGGACAGGATCCTACGAGCAGTACTTC.

V gene TRBV12-3 or TRBV12-4 combines with J gene TRBJ2-2, with D maybe TRBD2 (5 bases). This CDR3 is 17 amino acids long. Trimming cost V 4 bases and J 0 bases, with 15 bases left between them. CDR3 DNA sequence: TGTGCCAGCAGTTGCGGGCAGACACCTCCGAACACCGGGGAGCTGTTTTTT. Translating gives CASSCGQTPPNTGELFF.

V gene TRBV11-1 combines with J gene TRBJ2-7, with 10 positions matching TRBD2. CDR3 size: 16 residues. The germline gives CDR1 SGHAT, CDR2 FQDESV (reference sequence). The ends lost 7 bases at V and 3 bases at J; junction bases unmatched: 12. CDR3 sequence reads: CASTSMQLAGHYEQYF. The DNA of the CDR3 is TGTGCCAGCACCTCGATGCAACTAGCGGGACACTACGAGCAGTACTTC.

CDR3 loop: CASSPQGEDEKLFF. DNA for the CDR3: TGTGCCAGCAGCCCCCAGGGGGAGGATGAAAAACTGTTTTTT. The V call is TRBV7-9, the J call TRBJ1-4; 7 bases line up with TRBD1. Germline assignment: CDR1 SEHNR and CDR2 FQNEAQ (reference sequence). Trimming at V came to 5 bases and at J to 6 bases, leaving 6 bases not matched to a gene. CDR3 size: 14 residues.

This clonotype was picked up one time. The chain is built from TRBV18 and TRBJ2-4; possible D gene TRBD1, 6 bases. CDR1 is KGHSH, CDR2 LQKENI, per germline. Trimming shortened V by 5 bases and J by 8 bases, and 13 bases separated the two germline ends. The CDR3 spans 13 residues. CDR3 residues: CASSTDSGDIQYF. In DNA form, the CDR3 reads TGTGCCAGCTCAACGGACAGTGGGGACATTCAGTACTTC.

The V gene is TRBV14, the J gene TRBJ2-4; D remains unclear. Trimming took 0 bases from V and 2 from J, leaving 2 bases between them. This CDR3 region has 13 residues. Germline CDR1 SGHDN, CDR2 FVKESK. CDR3 in DNA: TGTGCCAGCAGCCAAGACCCCAAAAACATTCAGTACTTC. This encodes CASSQDPKNIQYF.

This clonotype was counted between two and nine times. The rearrangement uses TRBV20-1 and TRBJ2-7; D is uncertain. Trimming shortened V by 6 bases and J by 4 bases, and 13 bases separated the two germline ends. Germline values: CDR1 DFQATT, CDR2 SNEGSKA (reference sequence). The CDR3 is made up of 12 amino acids. The CDR3 loop is CSAATVGYEQYF. CDR3 DNA sequence: TGCAGTGCCGCTACCGTGGGTTACGAGCAGTACTTC.

With respect to this clonotype: Just one base apart from a much larger clone, this may be a read error. This chain joins TRBV6-6 and TRBJ1-1; TRBD1 matches 7 bases. This CDR3 is 15 amino acids long. Germline CDR1 MNHNY, CDR2 SVGAGI (reference sequence). The CDR3 protein is CAGSPGTAVTHEAFF. For the CDR3, the DNA is TGTGCCGGCAGCCCCGGGACAGCGGTAACCCATGAAGCTTTCTTT.

The CDR3 DNA reads as TGCAGTGCTAGAAACAAGTTTTCGGGGGGGATCGAGACCCAGTACTTC. Translated, it gives CSARNKFSGGIETQYF. The rearrangement links TRBV20-1 to TRBJ2-7, with 8 positions matching TRBD2. Gene TRBJ2-5 matches the end of the DNA better, so the J call may be wrong. CDR1 is DFQATT, CDR2 SNEGSKA, per germline (reference sequence). There are 16 residues in the CDR3.

The V and J genes are TRBV5-6 and TRBJ1-4; tentatively, D is TRBD1 (6 bases). Germline V gives CDR1 SGHDT, CDR2 YYEEEE. V lost 4 bases, J lost 13 bases, and 20 bases lay in between. The CDR3 is 14 amino acids. The CDR3 sequence: CASSRNSRDKGLFF. The CDR3 DNA sequence: TGTGCCAGCAGCCGAAACTCCAGGGACAAGGGACTGTTTTTT.

The chain employs TRBV12-3 or TRBV12-4 and TRBJ2-1; D possibly matches TRBD1 or TRBD2 (5 bases each). The V gene lost 6 bases and the J gene lost 6 bases, with 18 bases spanning the gap. The length of the CDR3 is 15 residues. The chain's CDR3 is CASSPPGPAGNEQFF. In DNA form, the CDR3 reads TGTGCCAGCAGCCCACCGGGACCCGCAGGCAATGAGCAGTTCTTC.

The V gene is TRBV4-3, the J gene TRBJ1-2; D gene uncertain. The CDR3 covers 15 residues. Between the trimmed V and J ends, which lost 0 bases and 6 bases, there was a span of 14 bases. CDR1 is LGHNA, CDR2 YSLEER, per germline. CDR3 bases: TGCGCCAGCAGCCAAGACAACGCCCTTAATGATGGCTACACCTTC. This codes for CASSQDNALNDGYTF.

This rearrangement joins TRBV29-1 to TRBJ2-5; TRBD2 might be the D (6 bases). CDR1 is SQVTM, CDR2 ANQGSEA, per germline. The V gene lost 1 base and the J gene lost 1 base, with 16 bases spanning the gap. This CDR3 has 16 amino acids. This CDR3 reads CSVEVVLPGGQETQYF. In DNA, the CDR3 is TGCAGCGTTGAAGTGGTCTTACCCGGGGGCCAAGAGACCCAGTACTTC.

This clonotype was counted between two and nine times. The rearrangement joins TRBV20-1 to TRBJ2-5, with 8 bases fitting TRBD1. Germline CDR1 is DFQATT and CDR2 is SNEGSKA (reference sequence). The ends lost 6 bases at V and 5 bases at J; junction bases unmatched: 8. CDR3 size: 13 residues. The CDR3: CSAKETGVETQYF. CDR3 sequence (DNA): TGCAGTGCCAAAGAGACAGGGGTCGAGACCCAGTACTTC.

This clonotype appeared a few times. This chain connects TRBV5-8 to TRBJ2-5, with 11 bases identical to TRBD1. The V and J ends lost 7 bases and 5 bases, in that order; junction bases with no gene match: 7. The CDR3 loop spans 14 amino acids. Germline values: CDR1 SGHTS, CDR2 YDEGEE. CDR3 coding DNA: TGTGCCAGCTCGGACAGGGGGCGCAGGGAGACCCAGTACTTC. This encodes CASSDRGRRETQYF.

This clonotype has just a few counts. The rearrangement links TRBV11-2 to TRBJ2-7, with 7 bases fitting TRBD1. This CDR3 region has 15 residues. V dropped 0 bases and J dropped 3; count of bases not matched to a gene: 5. Germline V gene data show CDR1 as SGHAT and CDR2 as FQNNGV. CDR3 coding DNA: TGTGCCAGCAGCTTAGAGGGACAGATGAACTACGAGCAGTACTTC. Its protein is CASSLEGQMNYEQYF.

This clonotype was found many times. This chain uses TRBV25-1 with TRBJ1-1, with D uncertain. CDR3 size: 13 residues. CDR1 is MGHDK, CDR2 SYGVNS, per germline. V shed 7 bases and J shed 3 bases, with 12 bases lying between them. CDR3 nucleotides: TGTGCCAGCACCGAAGGACGGCACACTGAAGCTTTCTTT. Amino acid sequence: CASTEGRHTEAFF.

The chain recombines TRBV15 with TRBJ1-1; TRBD1 agrees at 9 bases. Germline-derived CDR1 and CDR2 are LNHNV and YYDKDF (reference sequence). The CDR3 loop spans 14 amino acids. V gave up 3 bases and J gave up 5 bases; unmatched junction bases: 4. The CDR3 nucleotides read TGTGCCACCAGCAGCTGGGACAGGGTAACTGAAGCTTTCTTT. Protein: CATSSWDRVTEAFF.

This clonotype showed up just a few times. The chain recombines TRBV7-9 with TRBJ2-3, with a weak D call TRBD1 (6 bases). CDR3 length: 17 amino acids. Trimming removed 2 bases at V and 3 bases at J, with 18 bases between. Per germline, CDR1 SEHNR and CDR2 FQNEAQ (reference sequence). This chain's CDR3 is CASSLWVQDRVTDTQYF. The CDR3 DNA reads TGTGCCAGCAGCTTATGGGTCCAGGACAGAGTAACAGATACGCAGTATTTT.

The table lists this clonotype with a few counts. This chain joins TRBV7-2 and TRBJ2-1; D is unresolved. In germline, CDR1 is SGHTA, CDR2 FQGNSA. V dropped 2 bases and J dropped 5 bases, with 13 bases sitting between them. The CDR3 extends over 15 amino acids. This CDR3 reads CASSLFAVQNNEQFF. CDR3 bases: TGTGCCAGCAGCTTATTTGCGGTACAGAACAATGAGCAGTTCTTC.

The V and J genes are TRBV10-3 and TRBJ1-2, with 8 bases matching TRBD1. Trimming took 10 bases from V and 3 from J; bases not matched to a gene: 4. The CDR3 sequence is 12 residues long. The germline gives CDR1 ENHRY, CDR2 SYGVKD. Written as DNA, the CDR3 is TGTGCCACGACAGGGGAGGACTATGGCTACACCTTC. This translates into CATTGEDYGYTF.

This clonotype was observed at least ten times. The chain links TRBV7-8 to TRBJ1-2; tentative D call: TRBD1 (5 bases). The V gene lost 5 bases and the J gene lost 5 bases, with 12 bases spanning the gap. CDR1 and CDR2 from the germline V gene are SGHVS and FQNEAQ. The CDR3 length is 13 residues. The CDR3 DNA follows: TGTGCCAGCAGCCCAGGGCAGGCTTATGGCTACACCTTC. It translates to CASSPGQAYGYTF.

This clonotype occurred once. This chain links TRBV9 with TRBJ2-5; D may be TRBD1 (5 bases). Germline CDR1 is SGDLS and CDR2 is YYNGEE. The CDR3 extends over 19 amino acids. Trimming shortened V by 3 bases and J by 2 bases, and 26 bases separated the two germline ends. The CDR3 DNA reads TGTGCCAGCAGCGACGGCCAGGGAATTCACCTTAACCCTCAAGAGACCCAGTACTTC. Amino acid sequence: CASSDGQGIHLNPQETQYF. Based on the CDR3 plus reference TRBV9 and TRBJ2-5, the full variable domain is DSGVTQTPKHLITATGQRVTLRCSPRSGDLSVYWYQQSLDQGLQFLIQYYNGEERAKGNILERFSAQQFPDLHSELNLSSLELGDSALYFCASSDGQGIHLNPQETQYFGPGTRLLVL.

This clonotype was seen more than once but under ten times. The rearrangement links TRBV27 to TRBJ2-3, with D unclear. The germline V gene has CDR1 MNHEY and CDR2 SMNVEV (reference sequence). The V end was cut by 7 bases, the J end by 4 bases, with 15 bases between. The length of the CDR3 is 14 residues. The CDR3 DNA sequence: TGTGCCAGCATGGCCGGTCTCTTATCAGATACGCAGTATTTT. It codes for CASMAGLLSDTQYF.

The V call is TRBV28, the J call TRBJ1-5, with a weak D call TRBD1 (5 bases). Germline CDR1 reads MDHEN; CDR2 reads SYDVKM. The CDR3 sequence is 15 residues long. Trimming removed 2 bases from V and 5 bases from J, with 13 bases in between. The CDR3, as DNA: TGTGCCAGCAGTTTAGTAGGGGCGACGCATCAGCCCCAGCATTTT. Protein product: CASSLVGATHQPQHF. The full variable domain, with the rest looked up from reference TRBV28 and TRBJ1-5, is DVKVTQSSRYLVKRTGEKVFLECVQDMDHENMFWYRQDPGLGLRLIYFSYDVKMKEKGDIPEGYSVSREKKERFSLILESASTNQTSMYLCASSLVGATHQPQHFGDGTRLSIL.

A single count supports this clonotype. This chain links TRBV27 with TRBJ2-1; no firm D call. V lost 3 bases and J 2 bases, leaving 11 bases between the germline ends. Per the germline V gene, CDR1 is MNHEY and CDR2 is SMNVEV (reference sequence). The CDR3 totals 15 residues. The CDR3 loop is CASSLSQITYNEQFF. For the CDR3, the DNA is TGTGCCAGCAGTTTGTCACAAATCACCTACAATGAGCAGTTCTTC.